Below are 28 T cell receptor beta chains sequenced from a single sample in a study of CD8 T cells in ankylosing spondylitis. Study-wide findings and caveats: About 8 highly homologous variants made up a TCR beta motif, and this motif appeared characteristic of ankylosing spondylitis blood.

What these receptors recognize is not known. MiXCR, applied by TCRdb to the 5' RACE reads, yields one record per CDR3 protein. The data contain 350,000 to 550,000 distinct CDR3 sequences, roughly a quarter of them singletons. The sample consisted of blood, either unsorted or a sorted T cell fraction (not recorded which). The receptors come from a male donor with ankylosing spondylitis.

This clonotype was observed a handful of times. The gene calls are TRBV25-1 and TRBJ1-4; the match to TRBD1 covers 7 bases. This CDR3 has 14 residues. Germline CDR1 reads MGHDK; CDR2 reads SYGVNS. V gave up 3 bases and J gave up 6 bases; unmatched junction bases: 4. The CDR3 here is CASSEPGGYEKLFF. DNA for the CDR3: TGTGCCAGCAGTGAGCCAGGGGGGTATGAAAAACTGTTTTTT.

The chain uses TRBV7-8 and TRBJ2-3; 11 bases agree with TRBD1. V was clipped by 7 bases and J by 3 bases; unmatched bases: 21. The CDR3 length is 20 residues. Germline-derived CDR1 and CDR2 are SGHVS and FQNEAQ. This CDR3 reads CASTKHPGQGVGMRTDTQYF. The CDR3 DNA reads as TGTGCCAGCACCAAACACCCGGGACAGGGGGTCGGGATGCGGACAGATACGCAGTATTTT.

The rearrangement joins TRBV11-3 to TRBJ1-1, with 7 bases lining up with TRBD1. J gave up 1 base and V 5 bases, and 4 bases lay outside the gene matches. The germline gives CDR1 SGHNT, CDR2 YENEEA. The CDR3 extends over 14 amino acids. The CDR3 sequence: CASSMNRGNTEAFF. The CDR3 DNA sequence: TGTGCCAGCAGCATGAACAGGGGGAACACTGAAGCTTTCTTT.

The rearrangement joins TRBV10-3 to TRBJ1-5; D unclear. In germline, CDR1 is ENHRY, CDR2 SYGVKD. V lost 0 bases to trimming and J lost 9 bases, with 18 bases between them. The CDR3 contains 16 residues. The CDR3 loop is CAISESDGGRSRPQHF. CDR3 DNA: TGTGCCATCAGTGAGTCAGATGGTGGCCGCTCAAGGCCCCAGCATTTT.

This rearrangement joins TRBV6-1 to TRBJ1-6; the D is unclear. Trimming took off 3 bases at V and 8 bases at J, with 5 bases between the two ends. The CDR3 covers 12 residues. The germline V gene has CDR1 MNHNS and CDR2 SASEGT. The CDR3 DNA follows: TGTGCCAGCAGTGATGGCTATTCACCCCTCCACTTT. Encoded protein: CASSDGYSPLHF.

This clonotype came up a few times. The CDR3 nucleotides are TGCAGTGCCCCCCGACTAGCTTCCAATGAGCAGTTCTTC. It specifies CSAPRLASNEQFF. V usage is TRBV20-1 and J usage is TRBJ2-1, with TRBD2 matching 7 bases. CDR1 and CDR2 (germline): DFQATT, SNEGSKA (reference sequence). The CDR3 runs to 13 residues. Trimming removed 6 bases from V and 6 bases from J; junction bases left unmatched: 8.

This clonotype was observed a handful of times. The CDR3 loop reads CSARVISGANVLTF. CDR3 DNA: TGCAGTGCTAGAGTGATCTCTGGGGCCAACGTCCTGACTTTC. V is TRBV20-1 and J is TRBJ2-6; D is unresolved. V was cut by 1 base and J by 0 bases, with 4 bases left in between. CDR3 length: 14 residues. CDR1 and CDR2 (germline): DFQATT, SNEGSKA (reference sequence).

V is TRBV27 and J is TRBJ2-3; 8 nucleotides align to TRBD1. CDR1 is MNHEY and CDR2 is SMNVEV in the germline V gene (reference sequence). V lost 5 bases, J lost 4 bases, and 11 bases stayed unmatched. The CDR3 spans 16 residues. The CDR3 DNA is TGTGCCAGCAGTAAAGGACAGGGAAGAGGGCCAGATACGCAGTATTTT. Amino acids: CASSKGQGRGPDTQYF.

This clonotype has only a few counts. V gene TRBV6-1 combines with J gene TRBJ2-7, with 8 nucleotides matching TRBD1. Germline V gene lookup returns CDR1 MNHNS and CDR2 SASEGT. J was trimmed by 3 bases and V by 7 bases; bases with no gene match: 14. The CDR3 is 16 amino acids. The CDR3, as DNA: TGTGCCAGCAAATTTCAAGGGGGGACAGGAGTCTACGAGCAGTACTTC. Its protein is CASKFQGGTGVYEQYF.

V and J are TRBV18 and TRBJ2-1; 7 positions agree with TRBD2. CDR3 length: 17 amino acids. Germline V CDR1 and CDR2: KGHSH, LQKENI. V dropped 0 bases and J dropped 0; count of bases not matched to a gene: 5. The CDR3 bases are TGTGCCAGCTCACCACCGGTTGGCGGGAGCTCCTACAATGAGCAGTTCTTC. It specifies CASSPPVGGSSYNEQFF.

The chain is built from TRBV12-3 or TRBV12-4 and TRBJ1-1; D is possibly TRBD1 (5 bases). The CDR3 loop spans 13 amino acids. Deletions cut 5 bases from V and 3 bases from J, with 10 bases between. Written as DNA, the CDR3 is TGTGCCAGCAGTCCCCCAGGGCACACTGAAGCTTTCTTT. This translates into CASSPPGHTEAFF.

This clonotype was counted between two and nine times. The chain couples TRBV6-1 to TRBJ2-7, with D unresolved. CDR3 size: 13 residues. Germline CDR1 reads MNHNS; CDR2 reads SASEGT. Trimming left V 0 bases short and J 6 bases short, with 9 bases between. In DNA form, the CDR3 reads TGTGCCAGCAGTGAAGCTCGGCGAGCCGAGCAGTACGTC. This sequence encodes CASSEARRAEQYV.

This clonotype was seen a few times. The chain uses TRBV5-1 and TRBJ2-3; 10 bases map to TRBD2. The CDR3 runs 16 residues. Trimming removed 2 bases from V and 5 bases from J; junction bases left unmatched: 8. The germline CDR1 and CDR2 sequences are SGHRS and YFSETQ. The CDR3 DNA is TGCGCCAGCAGCTTCTCTAGCGGGAGTGGTGGAGATACGCAGTATTTT. It specifies CASSFSSGSGGDTQYF.

V gene TRBV7-9 combines with J gene TRBJ2-2; 7 positions agree with TRBD1. V was clipped by 5 bases and J by 4 bases; unmatched bases: 13. The CDR3 extends over 17 amino acids. CDR1 and CDR2 (germline): SEHNR, FQNEAQ (reference sequence). CDR3 residues: CASSPRQAQGSTGELFF. The DNA of the CDR3 is TGTGCCAGCAGCCCCCGCCAAGCACAGGGGAGCACCGGGGAGCTGTTTTTT. Looking up the rest from reference TRBV7-9 and TRBJ2-2 gives the full variable domain: DTGVSQNPRHKITKRGQNVTFRCDPISEHNRLYWYRQTLGQGPEFLTYFQNEAQLEKSRLLSDRFSAERPKGSFSTLEIQRTEQGDSAMYLCASSPRQAQGSTGELFFGEGSRLTVL.

The chain employs TRBV2 and TRBJ1-2, with D unresolved. CDR3 length equals 14 residues. The V and J ends lost 3 bases and 8 bases respectively, with 16 bases between them. Germline-derived CDR1 and CDR2 are SNHLY and FYNNEI. CDR3 in DNA: TGTGCCAGCAGTGATGGCGACTATCTGGGGGGCTACACCTTC. Translation: CASSDGDYLGGYTF. Full variable domain (outside the CDR3, taken from reference TRBV2 and TRBJ1-2): EPEVTQTPSHQVTQMGQEVILRCVPISNHLYFYWYRQILGQKVEFLVSFYNNEISEKSEIFDDQFSVERPDGSNFTLKIRSTKLEDSAMYFCASSDGDYLGGYTFGSGTRLTVV.

This sequence joins TRBV20-1 and TRBJ2-7; TRBD2 matches at 11 bases. CDR1 DFQATT and CDR2 SNEGSKA come from the germline V gene (reference sequence). The CDR3 has 15 amino acids. The V gene end was trimmed by 3 bases and the J gene end by 6 bases; junction bases not matched to a gene: 10. In DNA, the CDR3 is TGCAGTGCTAGTACTCTACTAGCGGGAGTATTCGAGCAGTACTTC. Protein: CSASTLLAGVFEQYF.

This clonotype has only a few counts. This chain uses TRBV29-1 with TRBJ2-3; TRBD2 is a possible D gene (6 bases). CDR1 and CDR2 (germline): SQVTM, ANQGSEA. The V end was cut by 4 bases, the J end by 0 bases, with 14 bases between. The CDR3 is made up of 15 amino acids. This CDR3 reads CSVGPGGGSTDTQYF. The CDR3 DNA sequence: TGCAGCGTTGGACCCGGGGGAGGTAGCACAGATACGCAGTATTTT.

The rearrangement uses TRBV11-2 and TRBJ1-2, with 8 positions matching TRBD1. V dropped 1 base and J dropped 4; count of bases not matched to a gene: 14. The CDR3 sequence is 18 residues long. CDR1 and CDR2 (germline): SGHAT, FQNNGV. Here the CDR3 reads CASSLVGTGGKGGYGYTF. The CDR3 region has the DNA TGTGCCAGCAGCTTAGTCGGGACAGGAGGAAAGGGGGGCTATGGCTACACCTTC.

Only a few counts were recorded for this clonotype. The CDR3, as DNA: TGTGCCAGCAGCCTTGTTGGGCGGGGGGACACTGAAGCTTTCTTT. Its translation is CASSLVGRGDTEAFF. The rearrangement links TRBV7-2 to TRBJ1-1, with a weak D call TRBD1 (5 bases). The CDR3 runs 15 residues. Trimming cost V 5 bases and J 3 bases, with 16 bases left between them. Germline CDR1 is SGHTA and CDR2 is FQGNSA.

The CDR3 loop is CASSLALGSSLGYTF. The CDR3 nucleotides are TGTGCCAGCAGCTTAGCGCTGGGGTCCTCGCTTGGCTACACCTTC. The genes are TRBV7-9 and TRBJ1-2; the D is unclear. The germline V and J ends were trimmed by 0 bases and 7 bases, with 15 bases remaining between them. The CDR3 runs 15 residues. CDR1 SEHNR and CDR2 FQNEAQ come from the germline V gene (reference sequence).

This clonotype was counted only a few times. The rearrangement links TRBV11-2 to TRBJ1-5; D is possibly TRBD1 (5 bases). CDR3 length: 19 amino acids. Germline V CDR1 and CDR2: SGHAT, FQNNGV. Trimming cost V 5 bases and J 1 base, with 24 bases left between them. Here the CDR3 reads CASSPKSPWSGMSNQPQHF. The CDR3 coding sequence is TGTGCCAGCAGCCCGAAGTCTCCGTGGTCAGGGATGAGCAATCAGCCCCAGCATTTT.

In this sample, this clonotype turned up a few times. The chain combines TRBV29-1 with TRBJ2-1, with a tentative D call TRBD1 (7 bases). V was trimmed by 8 bases and J by 2 bases, leaving 10 bases between them. From germline, CDR1 is SQVTM and CDR2 ANQGSEA. The CDR3 length is 12 residues. CDR3 nucleotides: TGCAGCTTCAGGGGGGCCTACAATGAGCAGTTCTTC. Residues: CSFRGAYNEQFF.

The rearrangement links TRBV19 to TRBJ1-5, with 7 bases aligning to TRBD1. Looked up from germline, CDR1 is LNHDA and CDR2 is SQIVND (reference sequence). This CDR3 is built from 14 residues. Losses at the gene ends were 6 bases for V and 3 bases for J; bases not matched to a gene: 5. Written as DNA, the CDR3 is TGTGCCAGTAGGGAACAGGGGTACAATCAGCCCCAGCATTTT. Translation: CASREQGYNQPQHF.

This chain links TRBV27 with TRBJ2-1; D is unclear. Per the germline V gene, CDR1 is MNHEY and CDR2 is SMNVEV (reference sequence). The V gene lost 3 bases and the J gene lost 3 bases, with 12 bases spanning the gap. The length of the CDR3 is 15 residues. The CDR3 coding sequence is TGTGCCAGCAGTTTTAAACAACTAAACTACAATGAGCAGTTCTTC. Translating gives CASSFKQLNYNEQFF.

This clonotype was counted between two and nine times. This rearrangement joins TRBV5-1 to TRBJ2-7; D not resolved. V was pared by 4 bases and J by 4 bases, with 15 bases between. The CDR3 is made up of 14 amino acids. CDR1 is SGHRS, CDR2 YFSETQ, per germline. The CDR3 region has the DNA TGCGCCAGCAGCATTGCCGGTAGGGCGTACGAGCAGTACGTC. Residues: CASSIAGRAYEQYV.

This clonotype occurred a few times. The chain is built from TRBV24-1 and TRBJ2-7; 7 bases match TRBD1. CDR1 is KGHDR, CDR2 SFDVKD, per germline. This CDR3 spans 15 amino acids. The trim removed 1 base at V and 4 bases at J, leaving 6 bases unmatched. CDR3 region: CATSDLQGQRYEQYV. The CDR3 DNA reads TGTGCCACCAGTGATTTACAGGGACAGAGGTACGAGCAGTACGTC.

The V and J genes are TRBV11-2 and TRBJ1-3, with 10 bases fitting TRBD1. J lost 3 bases, V lost 5 bases, and 10 bases had no gene match. The CDR3 is 17 amino acids. The germline CDR1 and CDR2 sequences are SGHAT and FQNNGV. The CDR3 coding sequence is TGTGCCAGCAGCAAGGGGGACAGGGGCGGAGGTGGAAACACCATATATTTT. As protein: CASSKGDRGGGGNTIYF.

The chain combines TRBV6-6 with TRBJ1-3, with D unresolved. The CDR3 has 13 amino acids. The V end was cut by 4 bases, the J end by 1 base, with 5 bases between. In germline, CDR1 is MNHNY, CDR2 SVGAGI (reference sequence). The CDR3 nucleotides are TGTGCCAGCAGTTCCATATCTGGAAACACCATATATTTT. Its protein product is CASSSISGNTIYF.